This T cell receptor beta chain was profiled in a study of blood T cell repertoires in COVID-19. TCRdb keeps only in-frame clones here, not all; method: immunoSEQ multiplex PCR. The data contain roughly 140,000 clones, 80% to 90% of them seen just once; the ten biggest clones take up less than 3.5%. Trimming cost V 5 bases and J 2 bases; bases outside gene matches: 4. Germline-derived CDR1 and CDR2 are SGHTA and FQGNSA. The CDR3 consists of 14 residues. The TCR sequence derives from a man aged 70-80 years with acute or convalescent COVID-19. Material for sequencing was peripheral blood. The rearrangement uses TRBV7-2 and TRBJ2-7; TRBD2 aligns across 9 bases. The CDR3 nucleotides are TGTGCCAGCAGCCTCAGCGGGAGGCCCTACGAGCAGTACTTC. It is translated as CASSLSGRPYEQYF. The full variable domain, rest sourced from reference TRBV7-2 and TRBJ2-7, is GAGVSQSPSNKVTEKGKDVELRCDPISGHTALYWYRQSLGQGLEFLIYFQGNSAPDKSGLPSDRFSAERTGGSVSTLTIQRTQQEDSAVYLCASSLSGRPYEQYFGPGTRLTVT.